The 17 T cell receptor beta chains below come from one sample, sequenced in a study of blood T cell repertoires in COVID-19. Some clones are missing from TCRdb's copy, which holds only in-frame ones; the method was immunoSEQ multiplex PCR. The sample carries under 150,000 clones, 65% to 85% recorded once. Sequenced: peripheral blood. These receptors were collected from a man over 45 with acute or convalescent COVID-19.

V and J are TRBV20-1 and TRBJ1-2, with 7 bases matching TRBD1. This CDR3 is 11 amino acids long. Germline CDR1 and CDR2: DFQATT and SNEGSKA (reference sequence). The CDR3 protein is CRAEGAASYTF. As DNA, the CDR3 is TGCAGAGCCGAGGGGGCCGCCAGCTACACCTTC.

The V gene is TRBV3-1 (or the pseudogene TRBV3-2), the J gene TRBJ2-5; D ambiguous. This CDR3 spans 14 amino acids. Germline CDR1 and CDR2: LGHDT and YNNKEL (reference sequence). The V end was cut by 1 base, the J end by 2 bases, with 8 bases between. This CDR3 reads CASSQGHFQETQYF. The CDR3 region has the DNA TGTGCCAGCAGCCAAGGACACTTTCAAGAGACCCAGTACTTC.

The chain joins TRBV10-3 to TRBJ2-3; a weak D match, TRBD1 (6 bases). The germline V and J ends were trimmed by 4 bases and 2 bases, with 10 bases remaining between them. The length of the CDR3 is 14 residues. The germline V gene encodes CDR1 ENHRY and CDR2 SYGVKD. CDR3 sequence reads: CAISVGASTDTQYF. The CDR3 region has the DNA TGTGCCATCAGTGTGGGGGCTTCCACAGATACGCAGTATTTT.

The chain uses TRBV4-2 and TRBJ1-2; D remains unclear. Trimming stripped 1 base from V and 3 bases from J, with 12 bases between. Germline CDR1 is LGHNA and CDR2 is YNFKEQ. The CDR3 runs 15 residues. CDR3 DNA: TGTGCCAGCAGCCAAGGGTTAGAGGCTCACTATGGCTACACCTTC. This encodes CASSQGLEAHYGYTF.

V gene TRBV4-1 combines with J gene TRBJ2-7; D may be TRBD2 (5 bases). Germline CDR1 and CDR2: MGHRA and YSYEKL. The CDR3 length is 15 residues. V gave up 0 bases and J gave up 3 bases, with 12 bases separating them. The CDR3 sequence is CASSQDEGRSYEQYV. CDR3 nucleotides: TGCGCCAGCAGCCAAGATGAGGGCCGCAGCTACGAGCAGTACGTC.

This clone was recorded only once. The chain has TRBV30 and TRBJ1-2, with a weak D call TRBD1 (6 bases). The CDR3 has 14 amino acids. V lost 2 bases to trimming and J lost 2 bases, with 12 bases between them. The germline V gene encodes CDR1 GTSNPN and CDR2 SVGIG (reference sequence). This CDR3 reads CAWSLGQGNYGYTF. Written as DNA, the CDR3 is TGTGCCTGGAGTCTGGGGCAGGGGAACTATGGCTACACCTTC.

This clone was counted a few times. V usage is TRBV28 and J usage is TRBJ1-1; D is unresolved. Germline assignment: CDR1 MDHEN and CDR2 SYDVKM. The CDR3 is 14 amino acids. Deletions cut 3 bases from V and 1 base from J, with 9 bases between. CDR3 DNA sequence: TGTGCCAGCAGTTTCACCAGGTCGAACACTGAAGCTTTCTTT. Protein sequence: CASSFTRSNTEAFF.

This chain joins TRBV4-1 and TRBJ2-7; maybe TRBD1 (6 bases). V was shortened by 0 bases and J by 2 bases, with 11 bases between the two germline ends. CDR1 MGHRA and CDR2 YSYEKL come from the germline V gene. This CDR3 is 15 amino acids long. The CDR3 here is CASSQELTGTYEQYV. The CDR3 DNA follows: TGCGCCAGCAGCCAAGAACTCACAGGGACCTACGAGCAGTACGTC.

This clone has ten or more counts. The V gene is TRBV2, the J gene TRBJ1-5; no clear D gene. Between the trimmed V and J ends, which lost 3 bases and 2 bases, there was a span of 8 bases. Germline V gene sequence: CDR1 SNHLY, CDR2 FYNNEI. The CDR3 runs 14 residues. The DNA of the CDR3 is TGTGCCAGCAGTGACCAACGGGGCAATCAGCCCCAGCATTTT. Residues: CASSDQRGNQPQHF.

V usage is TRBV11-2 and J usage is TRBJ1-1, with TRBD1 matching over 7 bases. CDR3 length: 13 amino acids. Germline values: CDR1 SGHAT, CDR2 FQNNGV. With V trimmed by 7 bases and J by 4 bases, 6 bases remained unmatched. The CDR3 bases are TGTGCCAGCATTATGAGGGGGCTCACTGAAGCTTTCTTT. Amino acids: CASIMRGLTEAFF. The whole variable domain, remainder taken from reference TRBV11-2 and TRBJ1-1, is EAGVAQSPRYKIIEKRQSVAFWCNPISGHATLYWYQQILGQGPKLLIQFQNNGVVDDSQLPKDRFSAERLKGVDSTLKIQPAKLEDSAVYLCASIMRGLTEAFFGQGTRLTVV.

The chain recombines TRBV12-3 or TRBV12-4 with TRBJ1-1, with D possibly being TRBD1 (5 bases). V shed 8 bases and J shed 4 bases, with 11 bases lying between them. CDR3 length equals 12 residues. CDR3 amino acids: CASGTGSTEAFF. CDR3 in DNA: TGTGCCAGCGGTACAGGAAGCACTGAAGCTTTCTTT.

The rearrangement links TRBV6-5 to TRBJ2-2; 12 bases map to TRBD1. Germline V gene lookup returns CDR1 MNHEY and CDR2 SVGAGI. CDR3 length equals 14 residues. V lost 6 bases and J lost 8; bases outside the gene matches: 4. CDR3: CASRGDRGLGELFF. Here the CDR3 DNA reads TGTGCCAGCAGGGGGGACAGGGGGCTTGGGGAGCTGTTTTTT.

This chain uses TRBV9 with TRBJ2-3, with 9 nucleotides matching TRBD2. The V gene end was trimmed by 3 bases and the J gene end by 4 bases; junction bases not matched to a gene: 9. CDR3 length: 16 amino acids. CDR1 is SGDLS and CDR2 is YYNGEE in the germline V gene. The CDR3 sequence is CASSAVAGERSDTQYF. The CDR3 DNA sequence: TGTGCCAGCAGCGCAGTAGCGGGGGAACGATCAGATACGCAGTATTTT.

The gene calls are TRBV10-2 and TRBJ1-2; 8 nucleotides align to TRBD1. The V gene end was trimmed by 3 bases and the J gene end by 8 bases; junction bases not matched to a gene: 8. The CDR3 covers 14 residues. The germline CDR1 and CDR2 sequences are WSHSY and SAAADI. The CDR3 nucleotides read TGCGCCAGCAGTGAACAGGGGGAGGTCTACGGCTACACCTTC. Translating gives CASSEQGEVYGYTF.

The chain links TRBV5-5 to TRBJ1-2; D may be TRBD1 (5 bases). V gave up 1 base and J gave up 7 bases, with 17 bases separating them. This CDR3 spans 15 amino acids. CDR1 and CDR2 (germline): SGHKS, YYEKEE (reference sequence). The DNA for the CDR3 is TGTGCCAGCAGCTTGCTTTCAGGGTCGAGGTCTGGCTACACCTTC. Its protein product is CASSLLSGSRSGYTF. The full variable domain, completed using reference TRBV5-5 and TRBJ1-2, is DAGVTQSPTHLIKTRGQQVTLRCSPISGHKSVSWYQQVLGQGPQFIFQYYEKEERGRGNFPDRFSARQFPNYSSELNVNALLLGDSALYLCASSLLSGSRSGYTFGSGTRLTVV.

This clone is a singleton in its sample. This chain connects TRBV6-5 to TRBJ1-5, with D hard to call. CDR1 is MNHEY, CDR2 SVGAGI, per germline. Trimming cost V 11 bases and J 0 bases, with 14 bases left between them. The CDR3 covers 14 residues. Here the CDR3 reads CASNPGNSNQPQHF. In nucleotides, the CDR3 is TGTGCCTCCAATCCGGGGAATAGCAATCAGCCCCAGCATTTT.

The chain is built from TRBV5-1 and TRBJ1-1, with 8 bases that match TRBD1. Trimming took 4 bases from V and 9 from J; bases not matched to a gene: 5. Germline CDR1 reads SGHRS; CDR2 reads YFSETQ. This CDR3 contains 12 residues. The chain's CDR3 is CASSIGTGQAFF. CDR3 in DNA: TGCGCCAGCAGCATAGGGACAGGTCAAGCTTTCTTT.